The 18 T cell receptor beta chains below were found in one sample sequenced in a study of T cells in Graves' hyperthyroidism and ophthalmopathy. Amplification yielded TCR beta CDR3 regions, with RNA transcripts as the source. TCR CDR3 regions were first amplified by RT-PCR with HTBI primers. Each CDR3 protein gets one entry after TCRdb re-called the multiplex PCR reads with MiXCR. The sample includes roughly 420,000 distinct CDR3 sequences, 15% to 18% seen only once; the top ten take roughly an eighth. Sample: blood. Receptor source: a woman aged 18-30 years with Graves' hyperthyroidism.

In this sample, this clonotype turned up many times. The chain combines TRBV3-1 with TRBJ1-1; D perhaps matches TRBD1 (6 bases). Trimming left V 4 bases short and J 7 bases short, with 10 bases between. CDR1 is LGHDT, CDR2 YNNKEL, per germline (reference sequence). The CDR3 consists of 12 residues. CDR3 in amino acids: CASSPTGIEAFF. CDR3 DNA: TGTGCCAGCAGCCCGACAGGCATTGAAGCTTTCTTT.

This clonotype was observed at least ten times. The chain combines TRBV20-1 with TRBJ1-1; TRBD1 aligns across 10 bases. In germline, CDR1 is DFQATT, CDR2 SNEGSKA (reference sequence). The junction had 5 bases not matched to a gene; V was cut back by 3 bases and J by 4 bases. The CDR3 length is 14 residues. CDR3 sequence: CSASWTGGSTEAFF. The CDR3 DNA is TGCAGTGCTAGTTGGACAGGGGGTAGCACTGAAGCTTTCTTT.

This clonotype occurred many times. The V call is TRBV3-1, the J call TRBJ2-3; D uncertain. The CDR3 sequence is 13 residues long. The V end was cut by 2 bases, the J end by 0 bases, with 3 bases between. Germline CDR1 LGHDT, CDR2 YNNKEL (reference sequence). The CDR3 reads CASSQISTDTQYF. CDR3 nucleotides: TGTGCCAGCAGCCAAATAAGCACAGATACGCAGTATTTT.

This clonotype occurred many times. The chain recombines TRBV28 with TRBJ2-7; the D gene is possibly TRBD1 (5 bases). Germline values: CDR1 MDHEN, CDR2 SYDVKM. The CDR3 has 12 amino acids. The V end was cut by 6 bases, the J end by 6 bases, with 12 bases between. The CDR3 sequence: CASSFRAGEQYF. The CDR3 DNA reads as TGTGCCAGCAGCTTCAGGGCAGGCGAGCAGTACTTC.

This clonotype was picked up a small number of times. The V call is TRBV20-1, the J call TRBJ2-7; D is uncertain. Germline CDR1 reads DFQATT; CDR2 reads SNEGSKA (reference sequence). Between the trimmed V and J ends, which lost 1 base and 0 bases, there was a span of 10 bases. The CDR3 extends over 14 amino acids. This chain's CDR3 is CSARGPRSSYEQYF. DNA of the CDR3: TGCAGTGCTAGAGGTCCCCGGAGCTCCTACGAGCAGTACTTC.

The rearrangement uses TRBV11-2 and TRBJ2-3; 9 bases map to TRBD2. The CDR3 has 16 amino acids. Germline-derived CDR1 and CDR2 are SGHAT and FQNNGV. With V trimmed by 2 bases and J by 3 bases, 6 bases remained unmatched. This CDR3 reads CASSLTAGGWTDTQYF. The DNA of the CDR3 is TGTGCCAGCAGCTTAACGGCGGGAGGGTGGACAGATACGCAGTATTTT.

This clonotype was detected many times. V is TRBV5-5 and J is TRBJ2-5; D is ambiguous. Germline CDR1 and CDR2: SGHKS and YYEKEE (reference sequence). This CDR3 region has 14 residues. Trimming left V 1 base short and J 3 bases short, with 10 bases between. In DNA, the CDR3 is TGTGCCAGCAGCTTGAGCACAGTAGAAGAGACCCAGTACTTC. Translated: CASSLSTVEETQYF.

This clonotype was detected many times. CDR3 nucleotide sequence: TGTGCCAGCAGCTTATTAGGAGGGGCGATAGTAGCTGAAGCTTTCTTT. This sequence encodes CASSLLGGAIVAEAFF. V is TRBV11-2 and J is TRBJ1-1, with D tentatively TRBD1 (5 bases). V lost 2 bases to trimming and J lost 6 bases, with 19 bases between them. This CDR3 has 16 amino acids. Germline lookup yields CDR1 SGHAT and CDR2 FQNNGV.

This clonotype was recorded many times. V and J are TRBV7-2 and TRBJ2-1; D not certain. V lost 5 bases, J lost 0 bases, and 11 bases lay in between. In germline, CDR1 is SGHTA, CDR2 FQGNSA. The length of the CDR3 is 15 residues. The CDR3 nucleotides are TGTGCCAGCAGCCGCGTCTGGGTCTCCTACAATGAGCAGTTCTTC. This encodes CASSRVWVSYNEQFF.

This clonotype has ten or more counts. This chain links TRBV20-1 with TRBJ1-5; 10 bases fit TRBD1. V was clipped by 5 bases and J by 6 bases; unmatched bases: 4. This CDR3 spans 13 amino acids. Per germline, CDR1 DFQATT and CDR2 SNEGSKA (reference sequence). The CDR3 sequence is CSAGGQGSQPQHF. CDR3 in DNA: TGCAGTGCTGGGGGACAGGGGTCTCAGCCCCAGCATTTT.

This clonotype was detected many times. The chain uses TRBV7-2 and TRBJ2-5; D uncertain. This CDR3 has 11 residues. CDR1 is SGHTA and CDR2 is FQGNSA in the germline V gene. V lost 2 bases, J lost 4 bases, and 2 bases lay in between. The DNA of the CDR3 is TGTGCCAGCAGCTTAATAGAGACCCAGTACTTC. It translates to CASSLIETQYF.

This clonotype appeared many times. V and J are TRBV6-2 or TRBV6-3 and TRBJ2-4; D may be TRBD2 (5 bases). Germline V lookup: CDR1 MNHEY, CDR2 SVGEGT. The CDR3 spans 13 residues. V was cut by 7 bases and J by 4 bases, with 11 bases left in between. In DNA form, the CDR3 reads TGTGCCAGCAAACGTGGCGGGAAAAACATTCAGTACTTC. Translation gives CASKRGGKNIQYF.

This clonotype was observed at least ten times. V is TRBV20-1 and J is TRBJ2-3; 11 positions match TRBD2. V dropped 6 bases and J dropped 1; count of bases not matched to a gene: 6. Germline V gene sequence: CDR1 DFQATT, CDR2 SNEGSKA (reference sequence). The CDR3 length is 15 residues. The DNA for the CDR3 is TGCAGTGCGCATATAGCGGGAGGGGGCACAGATACGCAGTATTTT. It yields the protein CSAHIAGGGTDTQYF.

This clonotype was detected ten times or more. The V gene is TRBV6-2 or TRBV6-3, the J gene TRBJ2-5; D is possibly TRBD1 (5 bases). The CDR3 is 12 amino acids. Germline V gene sequence: CDR1 MNHEY, CDR2 SVGEGT. V was cut by 6 bases and J by 8 bases, with 13 bases left in between. CDR3 sequence: CASSLGLPTQYF. The CDR3 DNA sequence: TGTGCCAGCAGCTTGGGGCTCCCTACCCAGTACTTC.

This clonotype was recorded at least ten times. J is TRBJ1-2 and V is TRBV11-1; 9 bases are shared with TRBD1. After removal of 3 bases from V and 7 bases from J, the junction contained 6 bases not matched to a gene. The CDR3 length is 14 residues. CDR1 SGHAT and CDR2 FQDESV come from the germline V gene (reference sequence). CDR3 DNA: TGTGCCAGCAGCTTGCTGGACAGGGGCTTTGGCTACACCTTC. Protein: CASSLLDRGFGYTF.

The chain links TRBV6-2 or TRBV6-3 to TRBJ1-1, with 8 positions matching TRBD1. The germline CDR1 and CDR2 sequences are MNHEY and SVGEGT. V shed 6 bases and J 4 bases; nucleotides not matched to a gene: 16. The CDR3 has 17 amino acids. The chain's CDR3 is CASRYVDRVPRGTEAFF. CDR3 bases: TGTGCCAGCAGATACGTGGACAGGGTACCACGGGGCACTGAAGCTTTCTTT.

At least ten counts were recorded for this clonotype. The chain recombines TRBV15 with TRBJ2-2; 11 bases are a match to TRBD2. CDR1 is LNHNV and CDR2 is YYDKDF in the germline V gene (reference sequence). CDR3 length equals 16 residues. The trim removed 4 bases at V and 1 base at J, leaving 2 bases unmatched. Here the CDR3 DNA reads TGTGCCACCAGCACTACTAGCGGGAGGAACACCGGGGAGCTGTTTTTT. It translates to CATSTTSGRNTGELFF.

In this sample, this clonotype turned up many times. The rearrangement links TRBV12-3 or TRBV12-4 to TRBJ1-6, with a weak D call TRBD1 (5 bases). V was shortened by 4 bases and J by 7 bases, with 17 bases between the two germline ends. The CDR3 has 16 residues. CDR3 DNA: TGTGCCAGCAGTTGGGGCAGCCCTTTATGGAATTCACCCCTCCACTTT. The encoded protein is CASSWGSPLWNSPLHF.